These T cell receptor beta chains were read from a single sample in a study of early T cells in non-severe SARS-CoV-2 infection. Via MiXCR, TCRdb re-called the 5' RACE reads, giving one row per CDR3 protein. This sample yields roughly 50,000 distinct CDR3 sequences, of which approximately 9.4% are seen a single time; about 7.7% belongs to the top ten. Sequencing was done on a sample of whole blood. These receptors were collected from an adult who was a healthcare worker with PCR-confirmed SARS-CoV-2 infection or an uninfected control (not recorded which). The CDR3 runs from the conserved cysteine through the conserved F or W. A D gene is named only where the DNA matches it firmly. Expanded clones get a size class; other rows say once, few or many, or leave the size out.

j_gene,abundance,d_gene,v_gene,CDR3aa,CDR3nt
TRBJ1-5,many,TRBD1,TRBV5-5,CASSQQGVRPQHF,TGTGCCAGCAGCCAACAGGGGGTGAGGCCCCAGCATTTT
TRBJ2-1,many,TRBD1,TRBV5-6,CASLGTDSYNEQFF,TGTGCCAGCCTGGGGACAGACTCCTACAATGAGCAGTTCTTC
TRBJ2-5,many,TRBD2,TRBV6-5,CASSYSSGRETQYF,TGTGCCAGCAGTTACTCTAGCGGGAGAGAGACCCAGTACTTC
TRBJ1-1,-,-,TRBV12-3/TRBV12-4,CASSTGIVETEAFF,TGTGCCAGCAGTACAGGAATCGTCGAAACTGAAGCTTTCTTT
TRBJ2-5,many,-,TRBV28,CASSPGTGRPLQETQYF,TGTGCCAGCAGTCCCGGGACTGGACGTCCCCTCCAAGAGACCCAGTACTTC
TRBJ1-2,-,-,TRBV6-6,CASTPRDWGDYDYGYTF,TGTGCCAGCACCCCCCGAGATTGGGGGGACTATGACTATGGCTACACCTTC
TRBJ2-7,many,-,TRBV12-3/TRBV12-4,CASSLTPYEQYF,TGTGCCAGCAGTTTGACCCCCTACGAGCAGTACTTC
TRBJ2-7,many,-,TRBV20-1,CSAIPRGDYEQYF,TGCAGTGCTATCCCAAGGGGAGACTACGAGCAGTACTTC
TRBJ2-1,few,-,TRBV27,CASSLSGSSYNEQFF,TGTGCCAGCAGTTTATCCGGGAGCTCCTACAATGAGCAGTTCTTC
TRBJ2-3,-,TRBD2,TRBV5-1,CASSLLNAGGSTDTQYF,TGCGCCAGCAGCTTGTTAAATGCGGGAGGGTCCACAGATACGCAGTATTTT
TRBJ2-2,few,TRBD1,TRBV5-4,CASSLDREFTGELFF,TGTGCCAGCAGCTTAGACAGGGAATTCACCGGGGAGCTGTTTTTT
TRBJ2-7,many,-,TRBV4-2,CASSQVQGLSYEQYF,TGTGCCAGCAGCCAAGTACAGGGTCTGAGCTACGAGCAGTACTTC
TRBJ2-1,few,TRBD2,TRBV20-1,CSASLGLEGYNEQFF,TGCAGTGCTAGTTTGGGACTAGAGGGCTACAATGAGCAGTTCTTC
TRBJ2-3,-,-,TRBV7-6,CASSPATDTQYF,TGTGCCAGCAGCCCCGCAACAGATACGCAGTATTTT
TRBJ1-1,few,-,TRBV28,CASTGITEAFF,TGTGCCAGCACAGGCATCACTGAAGCTTTCTTT
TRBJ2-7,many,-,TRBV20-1,CSARSDTEQYF,TGCAGTGCTAGGAGTGACACCGAGCAGTACTTC
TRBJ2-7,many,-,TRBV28,CASSLARYEQYF,TGTGCCAGCAGTTTAGCACGTTACGAGCAGTACTTC
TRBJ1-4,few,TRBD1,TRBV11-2,CASSPMGVRDSNEKLFF,TGTGCCAGCAGCCCGATGGGGGTCCGGGACAGTAATGAAAAACTGTTTTTT
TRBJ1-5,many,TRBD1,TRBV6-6,CASSTDRVSQPQHF,TGTGCCAGCAGTACCGACAGGGTGAGTCAGCCCCAGCATTTT
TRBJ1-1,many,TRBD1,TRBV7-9,CASSLDRVRMNTEAFF,TGTGCCAGCAGCCTCGACAGGGTTCGAATGAACACTGAAGCTTTCTTT
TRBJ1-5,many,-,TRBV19,CASRSGWPQHF,TGTGCCAGTAGGTCCGGGTGGCCCCAGCATTTT
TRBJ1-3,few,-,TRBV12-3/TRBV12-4,CASSLSGGPSSGNTIYF,TGTGCCAGCAGTTTATCGGGGGGCCCGAGCTCTGGAAACACCATATATTTT
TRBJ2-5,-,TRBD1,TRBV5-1,CASSLGDRGRSETQYF,TGCGCCAGCAGCCTAGGAGACAGGGGGCGTTCGGAGACCCAGTACTTC
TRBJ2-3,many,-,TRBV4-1,CASSQPLCADTQYF,TGCGCCAGCAGCCAACCCCTATGTGCAGATACGCAGTATTTT
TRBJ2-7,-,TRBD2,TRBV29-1,CSARHGGSYEQYF,TGCAGCGCGAGACACGGCGGGAGCTACGAGCAGTACTTC
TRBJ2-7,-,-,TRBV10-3,CAISEIRDTSSYEQYF,TGTGCCATCAGTGAGATCCGAGACACCAGCTCCTACGAGCAGTACTTC